This paragraph covers one T cell receptor (beta chain) sequence. Germline CDR1 reads MDHEN; CDR2 reads SYDVKM. V lost 2 bases and J lost 0; bases outside the gene matches: 12. This CDR3 region has 21 residues. The data originate from a study of naive and memory T cell subsets. Both TRBC1 and TRBC2 were covered by a beta constant-region primer of two equimolar oligonucleotides. Each CDR3 protein is one row after TCRdb ran MiXCR on the UMI-ligation and nested PCR reads. In the table there are under 150,000 distinct CDR3 sequences, about 18% of which are singletons. This receptor was taken from a human donor in good health. The chain carries TRBV28 and TRBJ2-4; 14 nucleotides agree with TRBD2. Sequencing used naive CD4+ T cells from blood. The CDR3 spells CASSLGSGTSGSPLAKNIQYF. In DNA form, the CDR3 reads TGTGCCAGCAGTTTAGGGAGTGGGACTAGCGGGAGCCCACTAGCCAAAAACATTCAGTACTTC.